Below, one T cell receptor (beta chain) is given with its context. At one end, the junction sequence differs from germline, possibly due to a read error. In the original processing: Amplification of reference gene primers was used by the study to estimate nucleated cell counts. Repertoires were generated with immunoSEQ multiplex PCR, while TCRdb's copy carries only in-frame clones and drops some. From that table come the V and J calls and clone size; the DNA was used to work out D and trimming. Found here are approximately 140,000 clones, around 81% of them singletons; the top ten hold about 3.2%. The data originate from a study of blood T cell repertoires in COVID-19. Study context: Both acute and convalescent COVID-19 samples were obtained from the United States, Italy and Spain. From T cells, B-cell-depleted T cells, or PBMCs came the material, which was cDNA or gDNA.

This CDR3 region has 15 residues. Germline values: CDR1 SSHAT, CDR2 FNYEAQ (reference sequence). The source of this sequence is a woman between 35 and 50 years old with active or convalescent COVID-19. The J gene is TRBJ2-3, the V gene TRBV7-7, with TRBD2 identical over 13 bases. The sequenced sample consisted of peripheral blood. CDR3: CASSLGTSGISTQYF. CDR3 sequence (DNA): TGTGCTAGCAGCTTAGGGACTAGCGGGATTTCCACGCAGTATTTT.